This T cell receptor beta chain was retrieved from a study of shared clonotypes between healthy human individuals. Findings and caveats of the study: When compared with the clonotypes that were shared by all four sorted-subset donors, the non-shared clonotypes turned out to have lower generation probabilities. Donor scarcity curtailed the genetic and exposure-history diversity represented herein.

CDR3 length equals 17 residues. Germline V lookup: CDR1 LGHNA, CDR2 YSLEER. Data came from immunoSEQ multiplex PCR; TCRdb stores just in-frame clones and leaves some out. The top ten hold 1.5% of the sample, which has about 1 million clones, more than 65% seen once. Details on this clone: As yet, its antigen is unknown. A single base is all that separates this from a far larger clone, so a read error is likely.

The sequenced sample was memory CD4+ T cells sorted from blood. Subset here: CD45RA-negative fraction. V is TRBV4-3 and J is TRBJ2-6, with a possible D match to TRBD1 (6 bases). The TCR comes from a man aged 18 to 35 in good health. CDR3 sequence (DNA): TGCGCCAGCAGCCAAGATGGGGACAACTCTGGGACCAACGTCCTGACTTTC. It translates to CASSQDGDNSGTNVLTF.